This T cell receptor (beta chain) was sequenced during a study of blood T cell repertoires in COVID-19. Clones were sequenced by immunoSEQ multiplex PCR, and TCRdb holds only the in-frame ones, with some missing. Of 150,000 to 250,000 clones in the sample, 82% were seen once. This CDR3 contains 15 residues. CDR1 and CDR2 (germline): LNHDA, SQIVND (reference sequence). Deletions cut 1 base from V and 2 bases from J, with 11 bases between. The chain uses TRBV19 and TRBJ1-1; tentative D call: TRBD1 (5 bases). Sequencing used PBMCs or T cells enriched from blood (not recorded which). This sequence was found in a middle-aged man who had recovered from COVID-19. In DNA, the CDR3 is TGTGCCAGTAGTATAGGGGGCCATCAAAACACTGAAGCTTTCTTT. Amino acids: CASSIGGHQNTEAFF. Using reference TRBV19 and TRBJ1-1 for the parts outside the CDR3, the full variable domain is DGGITQSPKYLFRKEGQNVTLSCEQNLNHDAMYWYRQDPGQGLRLIYYSQIVNDFQKGDIAEGYSVSREKKESFPLTVTSAQKNPTAFYLCASSIGGHQNTEAFFGQGTRLTVV.